This TCR beta chain was identified in a study of cytomegalovirus exposure and HLA in healthy donors. Looking at the study overall: Genetic ancestry analysis placed around 76% of the 410 or so donors that were genotyped in the Caucasian-associated cluster.

Worth noting for this clone: No antigen is known for it.

Trimming shortened V by 1 base and J by 1 base, and 8 bases separated the two germline ends. The CDR3 has 15 amino acids. Germline lookup yields CDR1 SGHRS and CDR2 YFSETQ. Study-wide results and caveats: The listing of 150 to 200 TCR beta chains classed them as cytomegalovirus-associated. Accurate prediction of HLA-A and HLA-B alleles (for most subjects) was reportedly achieved from TCR beta sequences.

The PCR made use of 60 Vbeta and 13 Jbeta primers. The repertoire was sequenced with immunoSEQ multiplex PCR; TCRdb's copy has only in-frame clones and lacks some. The table shows 50,000 to 55,000 clones, with 72% occurring only once. This clonotype originated in a woman aged 50 to 65 in good health and CMV-seropositive. V and J are TRBV5-1 and TRBJ1-4; D is ambiguous. The sequencing sample was made of PBMCs. The CDR3 DNA follows: TGCGCCAGCAGCTTGAGACGGGGAACTAATGAAAAACTGTTTTTT. Translated: CASSLRRGTNEKLFF. The complete variable domain, with remaining parts taken from reference TRBV5-1 and TRBJ1-4, reads KAGVTQTPRYLIKTRGQQVTLSCSPISGHRSVSWYQQTPGQGLQFLFEYFSETQRNKGNFPGRFSGRQFSNSRSEMNVSTLELGDSALYLCASSLRRGTNEKLFFGSGTQLSVL.